This entry is about one T cell receptor beta chain. The time point is: pre-treatment sample, taken before nivolumab and TIL therapy. The source of the sample is a study of TIL therapy for anti-PD-1-resistant metastatic lung cancer. Germline CDR1 is MDHEN and CDR2 is SYDVKM. The CDR3 runs to 15 residues. V was pared by 5 bases and J by 6 bases, with 6 bases of the junction left unmatched. The immunoSEQ assay was v3. Profiled with immunoSEQ multiplex PCR; TCRdb holds only in-frame clones, not every one. The data hold about 59,000 clones, with over 75% observed a single time. This sequence joins TRBV28 and TRBJ1-6; 8 bases are shared with TRBD1. The TCR comes from a person between 25 and 80 years old with non-small cell lung cancer. The sequences come from blood, collected at baseline. The CDR3 region has the DNA TGTGCCAGCAGTCCCAGGGGGCGCGGTAATTCACCCCTCCACTTT. As protein: CASSPRGRGNSPLHF.